The clone carrying this T cell receptor (beta chain) was counted between two and nine times. Its antigen is still unknown. PCR was performed using 60 Vbeta and 13 Jbeta primers. Clones were sequenced by immunoSEQ multiplex PCR, and TCRdb holds only the in-frame ones, with some missing. Of under 110,000 clones in the sample, around four fifths were seen once. The germline gives CDR1 LNHDA, CDR2 SQIVND (reference sequence). V lost 3 bases, J lost 7 bases, and 11 bases stayed unmatched. The CDR3 is 16 amino acids. The data belong to a study of cytomegalovirus exposure and HLA in healthy donors. Overall study results and limits: Previous analysis showed most TCR beta V segments were productive about 87% or about 30% of the time. Available immune exposure information covered CMV serostatus only.

The sample consisted of PBMCs. The clonotype comes from a man in his forties or fifties in good health and CMV-seronegative. The chain has TRBV19 and TRBJ1-5, with TRBD1 matching over 8 bases. The CDR3 is CASSIDDRGLWQPQHF. The CDR3 DNA is TGTGCCAGTAGTATTGACGACAGGGGTTTGTGGCAGCCCCAGCATTTT.